This T cell receptor (beta chain) stems from a study of T cells in women clearing cervical HPV infection. Study in general: Cases: HPV16-related CIN3 or worse on histology, a couple of invasive cancers. Case blood drawn at lesion detection; control blood after infection cleared. HLA type stays a possible confounder, typing being limited.

Only in-frame clones appear in the TCRdb table, and some are missing; sequencing was by immunoSEQ multiplex PCR. The table counts 25,000 to 35,000 clones; approximately 20% lies in the top ten. The sequencing sample was made of blood buffy coat. This sequence was found in a woman aged 18 to 75 with a cervical HPV16 infection that either progressed to CIN3+ or cleared (not recorded which).

The CDR3 bases that were read are TGTGCCAGCAGCCCAGGAAGGCAGGCAACCTACGAG. Translating it yields CASSPGRQATYE. The CDR3 in its entirety is CASSPGRQATYEQYF. This chain connects TRBV5-6 to TRBJ2-7, with D unclear. The CDR3 end is not reached by the read, which stops 3 residues before it; the germline J gene fills it in. There are 15 residues in the CDR3. Germline values: CDR1 SGHDT, CDR2 YYEEEE. V was shortened by 4 bases and J by 2 bases, with 16 bases between the two germline ends.